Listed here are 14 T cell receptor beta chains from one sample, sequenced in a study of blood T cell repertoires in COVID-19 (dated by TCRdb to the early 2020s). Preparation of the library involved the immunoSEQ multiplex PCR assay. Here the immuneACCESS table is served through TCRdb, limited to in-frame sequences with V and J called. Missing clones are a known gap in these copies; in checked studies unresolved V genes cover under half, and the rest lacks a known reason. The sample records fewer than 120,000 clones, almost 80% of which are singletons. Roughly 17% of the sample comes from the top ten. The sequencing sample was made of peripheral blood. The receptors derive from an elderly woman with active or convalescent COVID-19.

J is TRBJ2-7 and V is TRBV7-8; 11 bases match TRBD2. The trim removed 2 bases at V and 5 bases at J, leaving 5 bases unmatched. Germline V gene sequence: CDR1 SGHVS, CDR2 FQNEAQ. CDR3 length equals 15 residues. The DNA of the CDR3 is TGTGCCAGCAGCTTACCACTAGCGGGAGTGGACGAGCAGTACTTC. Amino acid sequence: CASSLPLAGVDEQYF.

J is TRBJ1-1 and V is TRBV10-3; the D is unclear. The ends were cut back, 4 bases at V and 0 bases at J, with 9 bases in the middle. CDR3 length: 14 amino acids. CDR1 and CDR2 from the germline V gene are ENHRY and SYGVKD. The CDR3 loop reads CAISVPGLNTEAFF. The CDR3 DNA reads TGTGCCATCAGTGTGCCAGGTTTGAACACTGAAGCTTTCTTT.

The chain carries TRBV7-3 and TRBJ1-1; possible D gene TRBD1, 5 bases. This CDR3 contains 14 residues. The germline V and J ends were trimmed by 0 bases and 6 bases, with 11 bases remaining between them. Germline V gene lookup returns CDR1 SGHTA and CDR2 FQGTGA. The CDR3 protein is CASSLTSRVSEAFF. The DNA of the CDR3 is TGTGCCAGCAGCTTAACGTCCAGGGTCTCTGAAGCTTTCTTT.

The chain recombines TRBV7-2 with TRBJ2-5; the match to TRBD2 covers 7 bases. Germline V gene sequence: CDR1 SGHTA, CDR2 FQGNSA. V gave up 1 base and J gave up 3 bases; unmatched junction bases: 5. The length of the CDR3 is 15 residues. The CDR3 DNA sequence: TGTGCCAGCAGCTTAGAGCTAGCGGAAAAAGAGACCCAGTACTTC. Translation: CASSLELAEKETQYF.

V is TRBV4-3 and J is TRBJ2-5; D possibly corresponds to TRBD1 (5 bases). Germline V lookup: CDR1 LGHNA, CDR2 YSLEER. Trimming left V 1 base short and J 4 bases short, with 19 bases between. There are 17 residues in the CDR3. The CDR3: CASSQGVGQPLGETQYF. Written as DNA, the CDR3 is TGCGCCAGCAGCCAAGGGGTGGGGCAGCCCTTAGGAGAGACCCAGTACTTC.

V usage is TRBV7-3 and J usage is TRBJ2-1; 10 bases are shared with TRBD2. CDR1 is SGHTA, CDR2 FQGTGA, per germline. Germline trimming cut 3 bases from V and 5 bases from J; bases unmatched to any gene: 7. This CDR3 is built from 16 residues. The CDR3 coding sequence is TGTGCCAGCAGCTTGTGGCTAGCGGGAGTCAACAATGAGCAGTTCTTC. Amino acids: CASSLWLAGVNNEQFF.

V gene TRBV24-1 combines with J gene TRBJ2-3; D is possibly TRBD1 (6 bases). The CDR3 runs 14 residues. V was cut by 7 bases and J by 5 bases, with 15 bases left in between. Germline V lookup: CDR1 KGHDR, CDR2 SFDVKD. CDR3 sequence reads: CATRSRGLVDTQYF. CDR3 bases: TGTGCCACCAGGAGCAGGGGATTGGTAGATACGCAGTATTTT.

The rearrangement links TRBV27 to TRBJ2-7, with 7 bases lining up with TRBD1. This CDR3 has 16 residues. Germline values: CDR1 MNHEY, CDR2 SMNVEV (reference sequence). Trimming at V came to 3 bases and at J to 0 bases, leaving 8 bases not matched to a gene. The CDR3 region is CASSFSQGESSYEQYF. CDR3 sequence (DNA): TGTGCCAGCAGTTTCTCTCAGGGGGAGAGCTCCTACGAGCAGTACTTC.

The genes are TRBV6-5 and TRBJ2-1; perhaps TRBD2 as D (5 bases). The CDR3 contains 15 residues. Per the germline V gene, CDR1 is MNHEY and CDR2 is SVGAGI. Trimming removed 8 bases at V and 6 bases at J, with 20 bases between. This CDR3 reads CASVKRLSGGNEQFF. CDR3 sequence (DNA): TGTGCCAGCGTCAAGAGGCTGAGCGGTGGCAATGAGCAGTTCTTC.

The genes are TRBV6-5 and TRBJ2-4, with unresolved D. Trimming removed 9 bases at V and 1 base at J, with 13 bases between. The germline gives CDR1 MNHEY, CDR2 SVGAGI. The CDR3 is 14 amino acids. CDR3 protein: CARTENYAKNIQYF. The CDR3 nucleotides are TGTGCCAGGACTGAGAACTACGCCAAAAACATTCAGTACTTC.

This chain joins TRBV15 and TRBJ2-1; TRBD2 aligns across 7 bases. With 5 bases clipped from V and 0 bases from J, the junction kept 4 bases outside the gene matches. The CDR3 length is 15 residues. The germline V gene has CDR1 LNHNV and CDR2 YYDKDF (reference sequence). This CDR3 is CATSGLAASYNEQFF. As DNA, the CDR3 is TGTGCCACCAGCGGTCTAGCGGCCTCCTACAATGAGCAGTTCTTC.

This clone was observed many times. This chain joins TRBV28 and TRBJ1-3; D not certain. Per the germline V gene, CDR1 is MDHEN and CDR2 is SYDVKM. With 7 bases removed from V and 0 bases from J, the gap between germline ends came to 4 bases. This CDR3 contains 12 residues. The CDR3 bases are TGTGCCAGCATGAGCTCTGGAAACACCATATATTTT. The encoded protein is CASMSSGNTIYF.

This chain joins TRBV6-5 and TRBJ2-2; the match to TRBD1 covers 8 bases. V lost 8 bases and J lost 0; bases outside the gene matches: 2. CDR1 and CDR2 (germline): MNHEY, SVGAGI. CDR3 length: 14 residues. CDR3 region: CASVGQANTGELFF. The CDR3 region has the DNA TGTGCCAGCGTGGGACAGGCGAACACCGGGGAGCTGTTTTTT.

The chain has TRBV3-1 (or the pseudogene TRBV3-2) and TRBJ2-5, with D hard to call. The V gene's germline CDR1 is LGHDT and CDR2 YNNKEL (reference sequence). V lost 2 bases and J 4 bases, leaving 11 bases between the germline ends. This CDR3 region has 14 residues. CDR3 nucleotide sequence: TGTGCCAGCAGCCAATCTTTGGCCCTAGAGACCCAGTACTTC. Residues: CASSQSLALETQYF.